Shown below are 5 T cell receptor beta chains from a single sample sequenced in a study of neoadjuvant nivolumab and ipilimumab in lung cancer. Sequencing was performed with immunoSEQ multiplex PCR; in TCRdb, only in-frame clones are kept and a portion is missing. The table includes fewer than 20,000 clones, 75% to 85% detected once. Source: tumor tissue, taken after neoadjuvant nivolumab, alone or with ipilimumab, at or shortly before surgery. The receptor set was obtained from an adult with non-small cell lung cancer.

The table lists this clone with a few counts. The chain is built from TRBV6-5 and TRBJ2-7, with D hard to call. This CDR3 spans 12 amino acids. V lost 7 bases, J lost 6 bases, and 13 bases lay in between. Germline lookup yields CDR1 MNHEY and CDR2 SVGAGI. The CDR3 DNA reads TGTGCCAGCACCTCCTTAAGCCGCGAGCAGTACTTC. It yields the protein CASTSLSREQYF.

The J gene is TRBJ2-7, the V gene TRBV5-1; 9 bases are shared with TRBD2. From germline, CDR1 is SGHRS and CDR2 YFSETQ. CDR3 length: 13 residues. V dropped 3 bases and J dropped 7; count of bases not matched to a gene: 5. CDR3 sequence reads: CASSSREGGEQYF. CDR3 sequence (DNA): TGCGCCAGCAGCTCGCGGGAGGGTGGGGAGCAGTACTTC. Full variable domain (remainder filled in from reference TRBV5-1 and TRBJ2-7): KAGVTQTPRYLIKTRGQQVTLSCSPISGHRSVSWYQQTPGQGLQFLFEYFSETQRNKGNFPGRFSGRQFSNSRSEMNVSTLELGDSALYLCASSSREGGEQYFGPGTRLTVT.

This clone is deemed medium-sized. The chain employs TRBV28 and TRBJ1-5; the D is unclear. V was shortened by 8 bases and J by 3 bases, with 11 bases between the two germline ends. CDR1 and CDR2 from the germline V gene are MDHEN and SYDVKM. The CDR3 runs to 13 residues. The CDR3 spells CASFGPVNQPQHF. The CDR3 bases are TGTGCCAGCTTCGGCCCGGTCAATCAGCCCCAGCATTTT.

This clone turned up a few times. The gene calls are TRBV11-2 and TRBJ2-3, with D possibly being TRBD2 (5 bases). CDR3 length: 17 residues. Per the germline V gene, CDR1 is SGHAT and CDR2 is FQNNGV. V dropped 3 bases and J dropped 4 bases, with 20 bases sitting between them. CDR3 DNA sequence: TGTGCCAGCAGCTTTCGGTTCCCGAGGGCCGGGGCAGATACGCAGTATTTT. Translating gives CASSFRFPRAGADTQYF.

This sequence joins TRBV19 and TRBJ1-5; 9 bases line up with TRBD1. The germline gives CDR1 LNHDA, CDR2 SQIVND (reference sequence). The length of the CDR3 is 16 residues. The V and J ends lost 7 bases and 3 bases, in that order; junction bases with no gene match: 10. CDR3: CASTPNRDRVNQPQHF. CDR3 coding DNA: TGTGCCAGTACCCCCAACCGGGACAGGGTCAATCAGCCCCAGCATTTT.